What follows are 8 T cell receptor beta chains derived from one specimen sequenced in a study of technical replicates of blood from a handful of donors. Here immunoSEQ multiplex PCR was the method, and the copy in TCRdb shows in-frame clones only, minus some. The table includes about 82,000 clones, 85% to 95% detected once. Material: T cells isolated from PBMCs. The receptors were sampled from a human donor in good health.

The V call is TRBV7-9, the J call TRBJ1-2; 9 bases line up with TRBD1. Trimming cost V 5 bases and J 4 bases; bases outside gene matches: 11. Germline V lookup: CDR1 SEHNR, CDR2 FQNEAQ (reference sequence). CDR3 length: 16 amino acids. The CDR3 here is CASSRGTGTGAYGYTF. The CDR3 bases are TGTGCCAGCAGCCGGGGGACAGGGACCGGGGCCTATGGCTACACCTTC.

The chain links TRBV10-1 to TRBJ1-1, with 8 bases lining up with TRBD1. From germline, CDR1 is WNHNN and CDR2 SYGVQD (reference sequence). The CDR3 runs to 13 residues. Trimming at V came to 7 bases and at J to 4 bases, leaving 5 bases not matched to a gene. This CDR3 reads CASKRTGGTEAFF. The CDR3 DNA reads as TGCGCCAGCAAACGAACAGGGGGCACTGAAGCTTTCTTT.

Comments on this clone: One end of the junction is discordant with germline, which a read error may explain. V and J are TRBV7-7 and TRBJ1-5; TRBD1 agrees at 7 bases. This CDR3 has 18 amino acids. The germline V gene has CDR1 SSHAT and CDR2 FNYEAQ (reference sequence). The CDR3 spells CASSLAWTGPATDQPQHF. CDR3 in DNA: TGTGCTAGCAGCTTAGCGTGGACAGGTCCCGCTACTGATCAGCCCCAGCATTTT.

The genes are TRBV10-3 and TRBJ2-1; 7 nucleotides align to TRBD2. The CDR3 is made up of 15 amino acids. V shed 3 bases, J shed 5 bases, and the junction held 7 bases outside the gene matches. Germline V gene data show CDR1 as ENHRY and CDR2 as SYGVKD. The chain's CDR3 is CAISDRAGVDNEQFF. Written as DNA, the CDR3 is TGTGCCATCAGTGACCGGGCGGGAGTCGACAATGAGCAGTTCTTC.

The chain combines TRBV29-1 with TRBJ1-1; TRBD1 matches at 7 bases. CDR1 SQVTM and CDR2 ANQGSEA come from the germline V gene. This CDR3 spans 11 amino acids. CDR3 loop: CTGQEGTEAFF. The CDR3 coding sequence is TGCACCGGACAGGAAGGCACTGAAGCTTTCTTT. Variable domain in full (rest from reference TRBV29-1 and TRBJ1-1): SAVISQKPSRDICQRGTSLTIQCQVDSQVTMMFWYRQQPGQSLTLIATANQGSEATYESGFVIDKFPISRPNLTFSTLTVSNMSPEDSSIYLCTGQEGTEAFFGQGTRLTVV.

J is TRBJ2-2 and V is TRBV5-1; TRBD1 aligns across 8 bases. The germline CDR1 and CDR2 sequences are SGHRS and YFSETQ. With V trimmed by 0 bases and J by 5 bases, 6 bases remained unmatched. The CDR3 runs 16 residues. In DNA form, the CDR3 reads TGCGCCAGCAGCTTGGACAGGGGGACGAGTACCGGGGAGCTGTTTTTT. The encoded protein is CASSLDRGTSTGELFF.

This sequence joins TRBV18 and TRBJ2-7; D perhaps matches TRBD1 (5 bases). CDR1 KGHSH and CDR2 LQKENI come from the germline V gene. The V end lost 3 bases, the J end lost 6 bases, and 12 bases lay between the germline ends. The CDR3 loop spans 13 amino acids. CDR3: CASSPPTVSEQYF. The CDR3 DNA sequence: TGTGCCAGCTCACCTCCGACAGTCTCCGAGCAGTACTTC.

The chain has TRBV2 and TRBJ2-2, with 7 bases matching TRBD1. The CDR3 consists of 15 residues. J was trimmed by 4 bases and V by 2 bases; bases with no gene match: 4. Germline V gene lookup returns CDR1 SNHLY and CDR2 FYNNEI. The CDR3 sequence: CASSESHRGTGELFF. Written as DNA, the CDR3 is TGTGCCAGCAGTGAATCGCACAGGGGCACCGGGGAGCTGTTTTTT.